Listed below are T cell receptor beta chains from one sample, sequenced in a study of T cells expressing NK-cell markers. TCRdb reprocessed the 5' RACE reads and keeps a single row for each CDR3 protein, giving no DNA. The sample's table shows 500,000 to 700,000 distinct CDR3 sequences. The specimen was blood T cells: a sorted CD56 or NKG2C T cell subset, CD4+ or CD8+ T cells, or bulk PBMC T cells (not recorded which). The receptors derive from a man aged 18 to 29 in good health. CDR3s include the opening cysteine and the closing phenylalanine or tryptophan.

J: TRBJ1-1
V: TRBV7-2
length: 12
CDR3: CASLSMNTEAFF

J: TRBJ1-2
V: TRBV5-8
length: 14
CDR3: CASSLEVRVVGYTF

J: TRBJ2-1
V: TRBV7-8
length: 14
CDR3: CASTLAGVYNEQFF

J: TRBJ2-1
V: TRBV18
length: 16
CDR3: CASSPLEGSAYNEQFF

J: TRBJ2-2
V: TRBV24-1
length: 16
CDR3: CATSDLTPLGTGELFF

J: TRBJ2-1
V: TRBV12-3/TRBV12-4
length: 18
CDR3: CASSFSLGGRVTRNEQFF

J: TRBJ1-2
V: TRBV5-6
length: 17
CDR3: CASSLARLAGLSDGYTF

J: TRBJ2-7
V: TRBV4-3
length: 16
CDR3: CASSQDGGVGLTEQYF

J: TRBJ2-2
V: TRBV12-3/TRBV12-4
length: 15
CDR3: CASSKSGSVTGELFF

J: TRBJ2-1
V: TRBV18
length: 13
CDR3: CASSPRTGDEQFF

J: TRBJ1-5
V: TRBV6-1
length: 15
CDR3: CATQTGQGLNQPQHF

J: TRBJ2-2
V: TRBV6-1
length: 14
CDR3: CASELAGGTGELFF

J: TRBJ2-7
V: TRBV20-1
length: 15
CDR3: CSAQGGSGRLDEQYF

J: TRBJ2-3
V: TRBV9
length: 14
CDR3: CASKGRGGGDTQYF

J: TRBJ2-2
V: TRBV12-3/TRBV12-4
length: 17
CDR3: CASTLAGGRWHTGELFF

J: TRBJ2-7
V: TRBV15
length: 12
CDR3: CATSRERTEQYF

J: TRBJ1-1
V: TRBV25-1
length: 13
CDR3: CASRLRLETEAFF

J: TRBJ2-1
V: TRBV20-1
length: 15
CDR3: CSAREGRDPYNEQFF

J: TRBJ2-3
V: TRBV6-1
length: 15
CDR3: CASSELVGTADTQYF

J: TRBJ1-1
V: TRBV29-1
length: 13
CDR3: CSVRGQSPREAFF